This T cell receptor beta chain derives from a study of radiotherapy plus CTLA-4 blockade in lung cancer. Background on the study: Objective responses emerged in 15% to 20% of patients, and 31% attained disease control. Study conclusions and caveats: Radiotherapy plus ipilimumab was followed by expansion in blood of tumor-derived TCR clones.

CTLA-4 blockade using ipilimumab, together with focal radiation, was received by patients with chemo-refractory metastatic non-small-cell lung cancer. As for this clone: Its antigen is unidentified.

The assay was immunoSEQ multiplex PCR, and TCRdb's table has in-frame clones only and misses some. The sample lists tens of thousands of clones, around 69% seen once, with around 2.8% in the top ten. The V gene's germline CDR1 is LNHDA and CDR2 SQIVND (reference sequence). The V end lost 9 bases, the J end lost 1 base, and 12 bases lay between the germline ends. The CDR3 length is 14 residues. The gene calls are TRBV19 and TRBJ2-2; D might be TRBD1 (6 bases). The receptor comes from a human donor with non-small cell lung cancer who had a complete response to radiotherapy plus ipilimumab. The input for sequencing was peripheral blood, taken from a patient treated with radiotherapy plus ipilimumab. The CDR3 protein is CASAKTGNTGELFF. In nucleotides, the CDR3 is TGTGCCAGCGCTAAGACAGGGAACACCGGGGAGCTGTTTTTT.